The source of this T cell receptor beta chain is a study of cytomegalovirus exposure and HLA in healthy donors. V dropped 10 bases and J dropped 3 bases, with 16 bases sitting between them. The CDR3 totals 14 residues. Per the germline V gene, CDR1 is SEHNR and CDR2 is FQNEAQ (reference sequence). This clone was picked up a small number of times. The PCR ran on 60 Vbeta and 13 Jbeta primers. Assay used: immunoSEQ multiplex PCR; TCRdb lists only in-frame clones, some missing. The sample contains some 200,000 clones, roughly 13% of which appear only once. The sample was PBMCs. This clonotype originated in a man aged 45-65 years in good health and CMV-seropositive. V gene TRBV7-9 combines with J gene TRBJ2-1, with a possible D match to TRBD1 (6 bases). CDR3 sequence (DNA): TGTGCCACCACCTGGGGGCTCCTCTACAATGAGCAGTTCTTC. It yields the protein CATTWGLLYNEQFF.